The clone carrying this T cell receptor beta chain was found a few times. Its antigen is as yet unknown. Germline V gene data show CDR1 as DFQATT and CDR2 as SNEGSKA (reference sequence). V shed 6 bases and J 5 bases; nucleotides not matched to a gene: 7. The CDR3 covers 13 residues. This record belongs to a study of response to subunit inactivated influenza vaccine. MiXCR, applied by TCRdb to the RT-PCR reads, yields one record per CDR3 protein. The sample has under 550,000 distinct CDR3 sequences, roughly 8.2% seen once. Study-wide points: Authors suggested seasonal influenza vaccinations each recruit few new T cells.

This chain uses TRBV20-1 with TRBJ2-1; the match to TRBD1 covers 7 bases. The sequence derives from a man aged 50 to 69 who received an inactivated influenza vaccine. The source was PBMCs from blood, collected around 25 months after vaccination. In nucleotides, the CDR3 is TGCAGTGCCCGCAGGGGACAGAACAATGAGCAGTTCTTC. This translates into CSARRGQNNEQFF.